This T cell receptor beta chain was identified during a study of cytomegalovirus exposure and HLA in healthy donors. In the study overall: The 120 validation repertoires and the 666 first-cohort repertoires shared a platform, a later analysis reported. Study results and caveats: Investigators reported 164 TCR beta chains as tied to cytomegalovirus.

This CDR3 has 18 residues. Trimming stripped 5 bases from V and 0 bases from J, with 21 bases between. CDR1 is SGHKS, CDR2 YYEKEE, per germline (reference sequence). Points on this clone: Its cognate antigen is unknown.

Clones were read by immunoSEQ multiplex PCR, and TCRdb kept only the in-frame ones, dropping some. Here the sample spans about 160,000 clones, 85% to 90% being singletons. Sequencing was carried out using PBMCs. V is TRBV5-5 and J is TRBJ2-1; D may be TRBD2 (5 bases). This receptor was taken from a woman younger than 35 in good health and CMV-seropositive. DNA for the CDR3: TGTGCCAGCAGGATGGACTCCCCATGGGCGGACTCCTACAATGAGCAGTTCTTC. Translated, it gives CASRMDSPWADSYNEQFF.